This entry features one T cell receptor (beta chain) sequence. Its antigen is undetermined. Method: immunoSEQ multiplex PCR; TCRdb's copy keeps in-frame clones and lacks some. The table lists tens of thousands of clones, around 93% of them singletons. These data belong to a study of T cells in localized non-small cell lung cancer. The study, taken as a whole, reports: Because only a single region of the tumor was sequenced, heterogeneity remains possible.

The sequenced sample was peripheral blood mononuclear cells, obtained before any cancer treatment. The receptor's source is a woman between 40 and 69 years old with stage III lung adenocarcinoma.

CDR3 DNA: TGCAGCGTTGATGGGCCAGGGCGTTACAATGAGCAGTTCTTC. Protein product: CSVDGPGRYNEQFF. J is TRBJ2-1 and V is TRBV29-1; D might be TRBD1 (5 bases). Germline-derived CDR1 and CDR2 are SQVTM and ANQGSEA. The CDR3 extends over 14 amino acids. The V end lost 3 bases, the J end lost 4 bases, and 13 bases lay between the germline ends.